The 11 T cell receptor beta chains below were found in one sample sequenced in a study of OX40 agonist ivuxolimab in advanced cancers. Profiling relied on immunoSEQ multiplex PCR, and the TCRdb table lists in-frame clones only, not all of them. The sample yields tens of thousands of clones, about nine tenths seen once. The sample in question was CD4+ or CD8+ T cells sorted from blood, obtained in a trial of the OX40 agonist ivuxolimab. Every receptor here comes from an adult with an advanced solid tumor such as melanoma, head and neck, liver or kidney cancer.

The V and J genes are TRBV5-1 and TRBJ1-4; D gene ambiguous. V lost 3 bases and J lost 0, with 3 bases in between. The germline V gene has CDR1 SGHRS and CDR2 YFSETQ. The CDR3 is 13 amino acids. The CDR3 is CASSSSTNEKLFF. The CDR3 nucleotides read TGCGCCAGCAGCTCTTCAACTAATGAAAAACTGTTTTTT.

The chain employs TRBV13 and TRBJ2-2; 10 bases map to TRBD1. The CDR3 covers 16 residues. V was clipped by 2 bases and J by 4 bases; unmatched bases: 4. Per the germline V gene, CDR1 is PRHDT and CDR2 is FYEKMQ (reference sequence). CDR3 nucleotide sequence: TGTGCCAGCAGCTTATGGGGACAGGGGTCCACCGGGGAGCTGTTTTTT. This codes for CASSLWGQGSTGELFF.

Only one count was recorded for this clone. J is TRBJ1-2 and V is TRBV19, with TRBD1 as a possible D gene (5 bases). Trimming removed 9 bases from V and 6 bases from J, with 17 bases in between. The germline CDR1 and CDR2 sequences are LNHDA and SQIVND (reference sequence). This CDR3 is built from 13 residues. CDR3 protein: CASSTVEVNGYTF. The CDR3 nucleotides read TGTGCCAGCTCGACAGTGGAGGTGAATGGCTACACCTTC.

CDR3 sequence (DNA): TGTGCCAGCAGCCCCGGTACAGATTACGAGCAGTACGTC. This gives the protein CASSPGTDYEQYV. J is TRBJ2-7 and V is TRBV7-9; D gene uncertain. The CDR3 runs 13 residues. V was trimmed by 5 bases and J by 4 bases, leaving 12 bases between them. Per germline, CDR1 SEHNR and CDR2 FQNEAQ (reference sequence).

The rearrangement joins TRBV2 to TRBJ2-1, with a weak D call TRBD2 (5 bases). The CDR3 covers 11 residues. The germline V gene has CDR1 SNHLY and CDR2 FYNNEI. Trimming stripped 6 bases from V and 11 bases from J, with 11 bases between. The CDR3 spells CASRKAAQQFF. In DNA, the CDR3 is TGTGCCAGCAGGAAAGCGGCTCAGCAGTTCTTC.

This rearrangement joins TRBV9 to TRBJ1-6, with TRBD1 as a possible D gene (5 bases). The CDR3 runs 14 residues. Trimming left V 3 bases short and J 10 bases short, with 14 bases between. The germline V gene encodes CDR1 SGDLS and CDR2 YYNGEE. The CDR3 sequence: CASSGGDVGSPLHF. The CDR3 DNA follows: TGTGCCAGCAGCGGAGGGGATGTGGGATCACCCCTCCACTTT. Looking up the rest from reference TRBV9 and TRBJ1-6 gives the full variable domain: DSGVTQTPKHLITATGQRVTLRCSPRSGDLSVYWYQQSLDQGLQFLIQYYNGEERAKGNILERFSAQQFPDLHSELNLSSLELGDSALYFCASSGGDVGSPLHFGNGTRLTVT.

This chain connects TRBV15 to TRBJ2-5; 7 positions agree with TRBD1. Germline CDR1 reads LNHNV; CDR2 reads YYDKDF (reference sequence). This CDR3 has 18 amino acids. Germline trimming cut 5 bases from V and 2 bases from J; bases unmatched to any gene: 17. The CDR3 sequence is CATSVEGAPLSHQETQYF. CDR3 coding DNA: TGTGCCACCAGCGTCGAGGGGGCGCCTTTGTCACATCAAGAGACCCAGTACTTC. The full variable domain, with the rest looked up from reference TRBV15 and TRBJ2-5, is DAMVIQNPRYQVTQFGKPVTLSCSQTLNHNVMYWYQQKSSQAPKLLFHYYDKDFNNEADTPDNFQSRRPNTSFCFLDIRSPGLGDTAMYLCATSVEGAPLSHQETQYFGPGTRLLVL.

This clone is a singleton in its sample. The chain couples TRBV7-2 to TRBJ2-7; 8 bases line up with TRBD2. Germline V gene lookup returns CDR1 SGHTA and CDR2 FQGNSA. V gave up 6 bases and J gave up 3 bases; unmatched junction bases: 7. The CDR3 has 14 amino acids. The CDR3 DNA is TGTGCCAGCAGGGTAATAGCGGGAAACTACGAGCAGTACTTC. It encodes CASRVIAGNYEQYF. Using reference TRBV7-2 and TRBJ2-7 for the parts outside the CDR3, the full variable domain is GAGVSQSPSNKVTEKGKDVELRCDPISGHTALYWYRQSLGQGLEFLIYFQGNSAPDKSGLPSDRFSAERTGGSVSTLTIQRTQQEDSAVYLCASRVIAGNYEQYFGPGTRLTVT.

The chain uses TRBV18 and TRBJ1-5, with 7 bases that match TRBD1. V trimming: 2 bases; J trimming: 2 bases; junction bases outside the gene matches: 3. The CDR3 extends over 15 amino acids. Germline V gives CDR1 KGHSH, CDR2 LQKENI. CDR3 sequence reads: CASSPATGRNQPQHF. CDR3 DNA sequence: TGTGCCAGCTCACCAGCGACAGGGCGCAATCAGCCCCAGCATTTT.

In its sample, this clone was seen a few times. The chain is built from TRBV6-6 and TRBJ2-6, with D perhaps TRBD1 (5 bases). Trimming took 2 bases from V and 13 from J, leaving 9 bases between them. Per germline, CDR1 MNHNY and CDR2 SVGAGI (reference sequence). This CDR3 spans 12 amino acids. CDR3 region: CASSYDSRVLTF. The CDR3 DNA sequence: TGTGCCAGCAGTTACGACAGTAGGGTCCTGACTTTC.

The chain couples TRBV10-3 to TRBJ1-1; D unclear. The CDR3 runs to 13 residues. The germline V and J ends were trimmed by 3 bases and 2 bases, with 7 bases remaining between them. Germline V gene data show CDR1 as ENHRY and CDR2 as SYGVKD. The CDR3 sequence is CAISDGYNTEAFF. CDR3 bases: TGTGCCATCAGTGATGGTTACAACACTGAAGCTTTCTTT.